This entry describes one T cell receptor beta chain. It lacks a known antigen. One base away there is no much larger clone; base qualities are not given. These data are taken from a study of T cell responses to AZD1222 COVID-19 vaccine (dated by TCRdb to about 2021). Background for the entire study: AZD1222 recipients given second doses at about 4 weeks or at about 12 weeks were pooled, since spike-specific TCR depth and breadth were not found to differ between the two schedules. TCR sequencing covered about 230 trial participants: about 210 given two doses of AZD1222 and around 26 given two doses of MenACWY control vaccine. Enrollment into the trials was organized by age into subgroups of 18-55, 56-69 and 70-plus years, and those subgroups contained roughly 140, 27 and 60 TCR-sequenced participants, respectively. Broad study findings and their caveats: Only five or six AZD1222 recipients were SARS-CoV-2 seropositive at baseline, limiting conclusions about previously exposed vaccinees. A significant rise in spike-specific TCR breadth and depth was observed after two AZD1222 doses relative to day 0 and relative to MenACWY recipients. Reportedly, almost half of the unique spike-specific TCRs recognized epitopes lying outside the regions that are mutated in the B.1.351 and B.1.1.7 variants. Participants were mostly white British and included more females than males, and it was suggested by the authors that clonal diversity may have been underestimated. Because no day 14 peak-response samples were available, the repertoires could be characterized only after the peak T cell response. CD4 TCRs associated with the vaccine covered the entire spike protein, and the dominant responses were in regions 160-218 and 743-854. The 56-69-year group was small, and its depth increase did not reach significance, likely because of low power.

The CDR3 regions of human TCRbeta chains were analyzed by immunosequencing. On the study's bioinformatics: TCRs in the repertoires were matched against a reference library of SARS-CoV-2-specific TCRs that had been generated with the MIRA antigen-specificity platform. Breadth meant the fraction of unique TCRs that were SARS-CoV-2-associated, whereas depth meant the fraction of total T cells that were SARS-CoV-2-associated. Using the MIRA data, every spike-specific TCR was mapped to the spike region that the TCR reacted to and assigned to either a CD4 or a CD8 class. Log10-transformed breadth and depth values were compared by one-way ANOVA with Sidak's multiple comparisons tests. TCRdb took this table from immuneACCESS and kept in-frame rearrangements with V and J called. Such tables lack part of the clones; where checked against another copy, unresolved V genes explain under half of the gap, and the rest is unexplained. V, J and clone size were drawn from that table, and D and trimming were deduced from the DNA. Within this sample are 75,000 to 100,000 clones, with 80% to 90% of them counted one time only. Of the sample, roughly 1.7% falls within the top ten clones.

The label giving this sample's time point can be read as: baseline before first vaccination. Vaccinee samples came from UK trials COV001 and COV002, including a single-blind randomized controlled phase 2/3 trial of AZD1222 (ChAdOx1 nCoV-19) in healthy adults. For TCRbeta chain sequencing, PBMC samples from trial participants were taken at day 0 and at day 28 after the second dose. The TCR comes from an adult in good health. The material was peripheral blood, obtained on day 0 of AZD1222 vaccination.

The CDR3: CASTSGPNQPQHF. The DNA reads TGTGCCAGTACGTCCGGGCCCAATCAGCCCCAGCATTTT. The rearranged chain carries TRBV19 and TRBJ1-5, with the D segment identity uncertain. The CDR3 runs 13 amino acids, cysteine and phenylalanine included. Here the CDR3 DNA is all that survives: 39 bases in frame from base 1. V is reduced by 7 bases and J by 3 bases, leaving a spacing of 10 bases between them. CDR1 and CDR2, looked up from the germline V gene (reference sequence), are LNHDA and SQIVND.